A single sample gave rise to the 4 T cell receptor beta chains below, sequenced in a study of blood T cell repertoires in COVID-19. Libraries were prepared by immunoSEQ multiplex PCR; TCRdb keeps only in-frame clonotypes and omits some of them. The sample has 150,000 to 200,000 clones; around 84% are singletons. The specimen sequenced was peripheral blood. All receptors come from a middle-aged man with active or convalescent COVID-19.

The J gene is TRBJ1-2, the V gene TRBV28, with unresolved D. The V gene lost 2 bases and the J gene lost 1 base, with 8 bases spanning the gap. Per germline, CDR1 MDHEN and CDR2 SYDVKM. The CDR3 is 14 amino acids. For the CDR3, the DNA is TGTGCCAGCAGTTTAGGCCGTCTTAACTATGGCTACACCTTC. Amino acid sequence: CASSLGRLNYGYTF.

This chain uses TRBV27 with TRBJ1-2; D gene unclear. The germline V gene encodes CDR1 MNHEY and CDR2 SMNVEV (reference sequence). Trimming pared 3 bases from V and 4 bases from J, leaving 9 bases between. This CDR3 has 13 residues. In DNA form, the CDR3 reads TGTGCCAGCAGTTTCCATGCGGGCTATGGCTACACCTTC. It codes for CASSFHAGYGYTF.

J is TRBJ2-3 and V is TRBV18; the D gene is possibly TRBD1 (5 bases). The CDR3 is 13 residues long. Germline CDR1 reads KGHSH; CDR2 reads LQKENI. Trimming pared 3 bases from V and 4 bases from J, leaving 8 bases between. For the CDR3, the DNA is TGTGCCAGCTCACCTCGACAGCCAGATACGCAGTATTTT. Translated: CASSPRQPDTQYF. The full variable domain, its missing parts supplied by reference TRBV18 and TRBJ2-3, is NAGVMQNPRHLVRRRGQEARLRCSPMKGHSHVYWYRQLPEEGLKFMVYLQKENIIDESGMPKERFSAEFPKEGPSILRIQQVVRGDSAAYFCASSPRQPDTQYFGPGTRLTVL.

The J gene is TRBJ1-4, the V gene TRBV30; 8 bases agree with TRBD1. J gave up 8 bases and V 0 bases, and 5 bases lay outside the gene matches. The CDR3 is 14 amino acids. The germline V gene encodes CDR1 GTSNPN and CDR2 SVGIG (reference sequence). The DNA for the CDR3 is TGTGCCTGGAGTGTTGGACAGGGTAAAGAAAAACTGTTTTTT. It specifies CAWSVGQGKEKLFF.